Listed below are T cell receptor beta chains from one sample, sequenced in a study of blood T cells in healthy people across ages. Via MiXCR, TCRdb re-called the 5' RACE reads, giving one row per CDR3 protein. This sample carries over a million distinct CDR3 sequences, approximately 42% of them seen once, and the ten largest clones take 7.9%. Material for sequencing was blood. These receptors were obtained from a woman between 18 and 29 years old in good health. The CDR3 runs from the conserved cysteine through the conserved F or W. The D gene is left open where the match is weak. Only part of the rows carry a size: once, few, many, or a class if the clone is expanded.

d_gene: .; abundance: .; v_gene: TRBV27; j_gene: TRBJ1-3; CDR3nt: TGTGCCAGCAGTCCTGACGGTCTCTCTGGAAACACCATATATTTT; CDR3aa: CASSPDGLSGNTIYF
d_gene: .; abundance: .; v_gene: TRBV7-9; j_gene: TRBJ1-4; CDR3nt: TGTGCCAGCAGCTCTCGGAGTACAACTAATGAAAAACTGTTTTTT; CDR3aa: CASSSRSTTNEKLFF
d_gene: TRBD1; abundance: .; v_gene: TRBV4-1; j_gene: TRBJ1-2; CDR3nt: TGCGCCAGCAGCCAAGGGGGACAGGCGAACAACTATGGCTACACCTTC; CDR3aa: CASSQGGQANNYGYTF
d_gene: .; abundance: .; v_gene: TRBV7-2; j_gene: TRBJ1-2; CDR3nt: TGTGCCAGCAGCCGTGGACGGACGGTCGGCTACACCTTC; CDR3aa: CASSRGRTVGYTF
d_gene: .; abundance: .; v_gene: TRBV6-1; j_gene: TRBJ1-2; CDR3nt: TGTGCCAGCAGTGGGGGTGGCAGAGTCTACACCTTC; CDR3aa: CASSGGGRVYTF
d_gene: TRBD2; abundance: .; v_gene: TRBV5-4; j_gene: TRBJ2-1; CDR3nt: TGTGCCAGCACCTTTGGGTCGGGACTAGTTTACAATGAGCAGTTCTTC; CDR3aa: CASTFGSGLVYNEQFF
d_gene: .; abundance: .; v_gene: TRBV9; j_gene: TRBJ2-7; CDR3nt: TGTGCCAGCAGCGTAGCCGGGACACCTTACGAGCAGTACTTC; CDR3aa: CASSVAGTPYEQYF
d_gene: TRBD1; abundance: .; v_gene: TRBV6-5; j_gene: TRBJ1-6; CDR3nt: TGTGCCAGCAGCCGGACAGGGACAACCGGATCACCCCTCCACTTT; CDR3aa: CASSRTGTTGSPLHF
d_gene: TRBD1; abundance: few; v_gene: TRBV5-1; j_gene: TRBJ2-7; CDR3nt: TGCGCCAGCAGCCGAGGACAGGGGAGCCCCTACGAGCAGTACTTC; CDR3aa: CASSRGQGSPYEQYF
d_gene: TRBD2; abundance: .; v_gene: TRBV5-1; j_gene: TRBJ2-3; CDR3nt: TGCGCCAGCAGCTCCGGGACTAGCGGGGGGGGAACAGATACGCAGTATTTT; CDR3aa: CASSSGTSGGGTDTQYF
d_gene: .; abundance: .; v_gene: TRBV18; j_gene: TRBJ2-5; CDR3nt: TGTGCCAGCTCACCGGGGGAGGAGAACCAGTACTTC; CDR3aa: CASSPGEENQYF
d_gene: TRBD2; abundance: .; v_gene: TRBV5-1; j_gene: TRBJ2-7; CDR3nt: TGCGCCAGCAGCCTCCAACTAGCGGGAGGGTACAATGAGCAGTACTTC; CDR3aa: CASSLQLAGGYNEQYF
d_gene: .; abundance: .; v_gene: TRBV2; j_gene: TRBJ2-2; CDR3nt: TGTGCCAGCAGAACAACGGGCGCGAACACCGGGGAGCTGTTTTTT; CDR3aa: CASRTTGANTGELFF
d_gene: .; abundance: once; v_gene: TRBV20-1; j_gene: TRBJ1-2; CDR3nt: TGCAGTGCTGGGCGGACGGTCAATGGAGGCTACACCTTC; CDR3aa: CSAGRTVNGGYTF
d_gene: .; abundance: .; v_gene: TRBV12-3/TRBV12-4; j_gene: TRBJ2-1; CDR3nt: TGTGCCAGCAGTTTGGGACTGGGGGCAAACGAGCAGTTCTTC; CDR3aa: CASSLGLGANEQFF
d_gene: .; abundance: .; v_gene: TRBV6-1; j_gene: TRBJ1-2; CDR3nt: TGTGCCAGCAGTGAAGCCGGCGGAGCGGGGGGCGGCTATGGCTACACCTTC; CDR3aa: CASSEAGGAGGGYGYTF
d_gene: .; abundance: .; v_gene: TRBV9; j_gene: TRBJ2-5; CDR3nt: TGTGCCAGCAGCGTAGGTAACATTAAAGAGACCCAGTACTTC; CDR3aa: CASSVGNIKETQYF
d_gene: TRBD2; abundance: .; v_gene: TRBV7-9; j_gene: TRBJ2-3; CDR3nt: TGTGCCAGCAGTCTTTCTAGCGGCTACATGGCAGATACGCAGTATTTT; CDR3aa: CASSLSSGYMADTQYF
d_gene: TRBD2; abundance: .; v_gene: TRBV20-1; j_gene: TRBJ2-1; CDR3nt: TGCAGTGCTAGAGCCCGGGGGGGCGAGACCCAGTTCTTC; CDR3aa: CSARARGGETQFF
d_gene: .; abundance: few; v_gene: TRBV10-3; j_gene: TRBJ2-7; CDR3nt: TGTGCCATCAGTGTGCACCCCTTCTGGGGGGAGCAGTACTTC; CDR3aa: CAISVHPFWGEQYF
d_gene: .; abundance: .; v_gene: TRBV7-9; j_gene: TRBJ2-5; CDR3nt: TGTGCCAGCAGCTTCGACGCGCCCCAAGAGACCCAGTACTTC; CDR3aa: CASSFDAPQETQYF
d_gene: TRBD2; abundance: .; v_gene: TRBV3-1; j_gene: TRBJ2-4; CDR3nt: TGTGCCAGCAGCCCGCAACTAGCGGGGGGATCTGCCAAAAACATTCAGTACTTC; CDR3aa: CASSPQLAGGSAKNIQYF
d_gene: TRBD1; abundance: few; v_gene: TRBV7-2; j_gene: TRBJ2-7; CDR3nt: TGTGCCAGCAGCTTCGCCGGGACAGGGAATCGGGAGCAGTACTTC; CDR3aa: CASSFAGTGNREQYF
d_gene: .; abundance: .; v_gene: TRBV6-5; j_gene: TRBJ1-3; CDR3nt: TGTGCCAGCAGTCGCCAGGCCCAGAGCTCTGGAAACACCATATATTTT; CDR3aa: CASSRQAQSSGNTIYF